This entry is about one T cell receptor (beta chain). Its specific antigen is unknown. No qualities accompany the bases; no much larger clone lies one base away. The library relied on the immunoSEQ multiplex PCR assay. RNA was extracted from all samples and reverse transcribed into cDNA as template for TCR sequencing. First-strand cDNA was synthesized using SuperScript III with a 2:1 mix of oligo-dT and random hexamers. A synthetic immune receptor repertoire was used to measure amplification bias, and any remaining bias was corrected computationally. The paper's data handling went like this. Raw reads were preprocessed to remove errors, and CDR3 was defined by IMGT conventions from the conserved cysteine to phenylalanine. Clonality was computed as 1 minus the Shannon entropy, with the entropy normalized by log2 of the number of productive unique TCRs. Scalp TCRbeta sequences were cross-referenced with sorted blood CD4 and CD8 repertoires so that the CD4 or CD8 identity of scalp clones could be inferred. Entries here come from immuneACCESS through TCRdb and include only in-frame sequences with V and J called. Some clones fail to appear in such tables; in the studies checked, an unresolved V gene covers under half of the shortfall, and the cause of the remainder is unknown. From that table come the V and J calls and clone size; the DNA was used to work out D and trimming. The sample table lists about 150,000 clones, 45% to 60% of them with a count of one. The top ten clonotypes cover roughly a fifth of the sample.

From its cysteine to its phenylalanine, the CDR3 spans 13 amino acids. The retained sequence is limited to the CDR3, 39 bases, with the frame set at the first base. For CDR1 and CDR2, the germline V gene (reference sequence) lists LNHNV and YYDKDF. From V the trimming removes 6 bases and from J it removes 4 bases, while the gene matches leave 5 bases of the junction unaccounted for. Sample time point, as interpreted from the label and publication: baseline before oral tofacitinib. Lesional scalp punch biopsies and peripheral blood were obtained from alopecia areata patients. PBMCs were isolated by density centrifugation and stained for CD3, CD4 and CD8, and CD4+ and CD8+ T cells were sorted on a FACSAria. The sample is drawn from a study of CD8+ T cells in alopecia areata (dated by TCRdb to 2016 to 2019). Turning to the overall study: The treated patients, all with moderate-to-severe alopecia areata, were enrolled in an open-label pilot trial of oral tofacitinib given at 5 to 10 mg twice daily. Tofacitinib was given for 6 to 18 months, followed by 6 months of follow-up off drug to assess delayed response and recurrence. High-throughput TCRbeta sequencing was used to examine T cell clonal expansion in alopecia areata in both the C3H/HeJ mouse model and human patients. Human TCRbeta sequencing covered scalp tissue and sorted CD4+ and CD8+ peripheral blood T cells from patchy and totalis/universalis alopecia areata patients and healthy controls. Biopsies were taken from tofacitinib-treated patients at baseline and at 4 and 24 weeks of treatment, and a later scalp biopsy was taken in several of the tofacitinib-treated patients. Scalp clonality was compared across normal scalp (n=4), patchy alopecia areata scalp (n=8), and alopecia totalis/universalis scalp (n=8). RNA was extracted with the PAXgene miRNA kit for fixed scalp, the miRNeasy kit for PBMCs, and the RNeasy kit for mouse skin. TCRbeta CDR3 regions were amplified by immunoSEQ multiplex PCR using 35 Vbeta forward and 13 Jbeta reverse primers. Overall study results and their limits: Compared with mice, TCR sequences shared between patients were less clear, possibly partly because of HLA diversity across the patient population. Lesional scalp, especially in alopecia totalis/universalis, showed higher clonality and more expanded CD8+ clones than normal scalp, suggesting antigenic drive. Resident alphabeta T cells in normal human skin are also sequenced, complicating scalp TCR repertoire analysis, unlike mouse skin dominated by gammadelta T cells.

The specimen comprised CD8+ T cells sorted from blood, sampled at week 0. The sequence came from a human donor with alopecia areata. The V gene is TRBV15 and the J gene is TRBJ2-7; TRBD1 matches 8 bases in the middle. The sequenced DNA: TGTGCCACCAGGAGGACAGGGTTGTACGAGCAGTACTTC. This encodes CATRRTGLYEQYF.